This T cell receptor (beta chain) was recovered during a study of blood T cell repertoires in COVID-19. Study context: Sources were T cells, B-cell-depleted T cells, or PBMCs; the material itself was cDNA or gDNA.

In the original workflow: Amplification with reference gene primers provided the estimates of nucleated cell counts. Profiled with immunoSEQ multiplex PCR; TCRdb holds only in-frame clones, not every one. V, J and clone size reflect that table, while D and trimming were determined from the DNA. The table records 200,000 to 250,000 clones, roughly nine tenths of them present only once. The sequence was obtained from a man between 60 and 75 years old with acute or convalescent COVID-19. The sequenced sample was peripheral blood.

The CDR3 reads CASSHDSENTIYF. CDR3 bases: TGTGCCAGCAGCCACGACAGCGAAAACACCATATATTTT. The gene calls are TRBV5-8 and TRBJ1-3; a weak D match, TRBD1 (5 bases). With 4 bases removed from V and 6 bases from J, the gap between germline ends came to 11 bases. Germline V gene lookup returns CDR1 SGHTS and CDR2 YDEGEE. The CDR3 sequence is 13 residues long.